These 13 T cell receptor beta chains came from one sample sequenced in a study of Tregs in tolerant kidney transplant recipients. Sequencing was performed with immunoSEQ multiplex PCR; in TCRdb, only in-frame clones are kept and a portion is missing. This sample carries about 100,000 clones, approximately 93% of them seen once, and the ten largest clones take 1.5% to 2%. Recipients received nonmyeloablative bone marrow transplants from related graft donors, with transient mixed chimerism. The specimen was CD4+ T cells from blood (PBMCs), collected 12 months after the transplant. All receptors come from a human patient who received a combined kidney and bone marrow transplant. Some T cells here may be from the graft donor.

V usage is TRBV28 and J usage is TRBJ2-5, with 10 bases aligning to TRBD2. The CDR3 is 13 amino acids. J lost 14 bases, V lost 6 bases, and 12 bases had no gene match. The germline CDR1 and CDR2 sequences are MDHEN and SYDVKM. The DNA for the CDR3 is TGTGCCAGCAGCAGGGCGGAACTAGCGGGGCTTTACTTC. It specifies CASSRAELAGLYF.

Comments on this clone: Germline is not matched at one junction end, which may reflect a read error. The rearrangement links TRBV11-3 to TRBJ2-1; no firm D call. CDR1 is SGHNT, CDR2 YENEEA, per germline. The CDR3 runs 12 residues. In DNA, the CDR3 is TGTGCCAGCAGCTCCGACTCCCCTACTTTTCTCTTC. Its protein product is CASSSDSPTFLF.

The rearrangement uses TRBV5-6 and TRBJ2-1, with D possibly TRBD2 on 6 matching bases. With 0 bases removed from V and 8 bases from J, the gap between germline ends came to 18 bases. The CDR3 covers 16 residues. Germline lookup yields CDR1 SGHDT and CDR2 YYEEEE. This CDR3 is CASSLVADSPLDEQFF. CDR3 nucleotides: TGTGCCAGCAGCTTGGTAGCGGACTCTCCACTTGATGAGCAGTTCTTC.

V is TRBV11-2 and J is TRBJ2-1, with TRBD2 as a possible D gene (5 bases). Germline CDR1 and CDR2: SGHAT and FQNNGV. The CDR3 loop spans 12 amino acids. The ends were cut back, 5 bases at V and 10 bases at J, with 12 bases in the middle. The CDR3 sequence: CASSLPGGEQFF. The CDR3 DNA is TGTGCCAGCAGCCTCCCCGGCGGGGAGCAGTTCTTC.

The chain employs TRBV27 and TRBJ2-1, with a weak D call TRBD2 (6 bases). V shed 6 bases and J shed 9 bases, with 12 bases lying between them. Germline-derived CDR1 and CDR2 are MNHEY and SMNVEV (reference sequence). The CDR3 is 12 residues long. The CDR3, as DNA: TGTGCCAGCAGACTGACTAGTGGTGAGCAGTTCTTC. Protein sequence: CASRLTSGEQFF.

CDR3 amino acids: CASSQFWDKGYGYTF. CDR3 bases: TGTGCCAGCAGCCAATTCTGGGACAAGGGCTATGGCTACACCTTC. The chain employs TRBV16 and TRBJ1-2; a weak D match, TRBD1 (6 bases). Germline V gene sequence: CDR1 KGHSY, CDR2 FQNENV. The CDR3 runs 15 residues. Trimming removed 1 base from V and 4 bases from J, with 13 bases in between.

The chain couples TRBV4-1 to TRBJ1-2; 10 bases align to TRBD1. After removal of 4 bases from V and 7 bases from J, the junction contained 12 bases not matched to a gene. Germline V gene sequence: CDR1 MGHRA, CDR2 YSYEKL. The CDR3 runs to 16 residues. The CDR3 sequence: CASSPVTGQGRSGYTF. The DNA of the CDR3 is TGCGCCAGCAGCCCTGTCACGGGACAGGGGAGGTCTGGCTACACCTTC.

V gene TRBV2 combines with J gene TRBJ1-4; 8 bases fit TRBD1. V shed 7 bases, J shed 0 bases, and the junction held 7 bases outside the gene matches. This CDR3 has 16 residues. The V gene's germline CDR1 is SNHLY and CDR2 FYNNEI. CDR3 sequence reads: CASTNRGAATNEKLFF. For the CDR3, the DNA is TGTGCCAGCACTAACAGGGGGGCGGCAACTAATGAAAAACTGTTTTTT.

The chain has TRBV19 and TRBJ1-5, with D unresolved. Germline V gene sequence: CDR1 LNHDA, CDR2 SQIVND (reference sequence). The CDR3 totals 16 residues. Trimming took 6 bases from V and 2 from J, leaving 17 bases between them. The CDR3 DNA follows: TGTGCCAGTAGCCTTAAAGGTACAGCTGGCAATCAGCCCCAGCATTTT. As protein: CASSLKGTAGNQPQHF.

The chain links TRBV2 to TRBJ2-5, with 10 bases fitting TRBD1. Germline trimming cut 6 bases from V and 5 bases from J; bases unmatched to any gene: 3. The CDR3 has 13 amino acids. Germline values: CDR1 SNHLY, CDR2 FYNNEI. The CDR3 region is CASRTGGRETQYF. The CDR3 DNA follows: TGTGCCAGCAGGACAGGGGGCAGGGAGACCCAGTACTTC.

In its sample, this clone was seen a few times. The CDR3 DNA reads TGTGCCAGTAGTCCCTATAGCAATCAGCCCCAGCATTTT. It yields the protein CASSPYSNQPQHF. The V and J genes are TRBV19 and TRBJ1-5; D unresolved. Per the germline V gene, CDR1 is LNHDA and CDR2 is SQIVND (reference sequence). CDR3 size: 13 residues. Deletions cut 5 bases from V and 0 bases from J, with 5 bases between.

The chain uses TRBV6-5 and TRBJ1-2; D is perhaps TRBD1 (6 bases). V lost 6 bases and J 5 bases, leaving 13 bases between the germline ends. The CDR3 length is 13 residues. CDR1 is MNHEY and CDR2 is SVGAGI in the germline V gene. CDR3 sequence reads: CASSRYREYGYTF. In DNA form, the CDR3 reads TGTGCCAGCAGCCGCTACAGGGAATATGGCTACACCTTC.

CDR3 sequence (DNA): TGTGCCAGCAGCCACCGAGCTGGGGGGGTCAATGAGCAGTTCTTC. This gives the protein CASSHRAGGVNEQFF. The chain joins TRBV6-5 to TRBJ2-1, with TRBD2 matching over 7 bases. The V gene's germline CDR1 is MNHEY and CDR2 SVGAGI. Unmatched junction bases numbered 11, after V lost 6 bases and J lost 6 bases. The CDR3 is made up of 15 amino acids.